Following are 32 T cell receptor beta chains from one sample sequenced in a study of blood T cell repertoires in COVID-19 (dated by TCRdb to 2019 to 2021). The method behind the library was the immunoSEQ multiplex PCR assay. Held by TCRdb, this immuneACCESS table contains in-frame sequences only and omits some clones. Under half of the omission traces to an unresolved V gene where checked; the cause of the rest is unknown. This sample gives 130,000 to 150,000 clones in total; around 80% of them show up just once. The leading ten clones occupy roughly 3.5% of the sample. The sequenced material came from peripheral blood. Receptors were obtained from a man aged 55 to 69 with acute or convalescent COVID-19.

The chain links TRBV18 to TRBJ1-4; the match to TRBD1 covers 7 bases. The J segment lost 8 bases and the V segment lost 6 bases, leaving 9 bases of the junction unmatched. The CDR3 has 14 amino acids. Per the germline V gene, CDR1 is KGHSH and CDR2 is LQKENI. CDR3 region: CASSPEGGWEKLFF. In DNA, the CDR3 is TGTGCCAGCTCGCCGGAAGGGGGCTGGGAAAAACTGTTTTTT.

The chain employs TRBV27 and TRBJ2-7, with TRBD2 matching 9 bases. The CDR3 is 17 amino acids. Germline CDR1 and CDR2: MNHEY and SMNVEV (reference sequence). The trim removed 5 bases at V and 0 bases at J, leaving 11 bases unmatched. The CDR3 nucleotides are TGTGCCAGCAGTCGGCGACAGGTTAGCGGGAGCTCCTACGAGCAGTACTTC. Protein: CASSRRQVSGSSYEQYF.

The chain recombines TRBV9 with TRBJ2-1; D remains unclear. Germline assignment: CDR1 SGDLS and CDR2 YYNGEE. V was clipped by 3 bases and J by 5 bases, with 15 bases between them. The CDR3 runs to 15 residues. The CDR3 protein is CASSGPRSHHNEQFF. CDR3 DNA: TGTGCCAGCAGCGGCCCCCGGAGCCATCACAATGAGCAGTTCTTC.

V and J are TRBV18 and TRBJ2-3; D is uncertain. CDR3 size: 14 residues. Trimming shortened V by 3 bases and J by 1 base, and 8 bases separated the two germline ends. Germline V gene lookup returns CDR1 KGHSH and CDR2 LQKENI. Here the CDR3 reads CASSPRSGTDTQYF. CDR3 DNA: TGTGCCAGCTCACCTAGGAGCGGCACAGATACGCAGTATTTT.

This clone has a handful of counts. The chain joins TRBV4-2 to TRBJ2-1, with D hard to call. The CDR3 is made up of 12 amino acids. Germline V gives CDR1 LGHNA, CDR2 YNFKEQ. V was clipped by 1 base and J by 5 bases, with 3 bases between them. CDR3 sequence (DNA): TGTGCCAGCAGCCAAGTCAACAATGAGCAGTTCTTC. Its translation: CASSQVNNEQFF.

V usage is TRBV28 and J usage is TRBJ1-5; weak D call: TRBD1 (6 bases). V lost 6 bases and J 10 bases, leaving 19 bases between the germline ends. There are 14 residues in the CDR3. CDR1 and CDR2 (germline): MDHEN, SYDVKM. The CDR3 region is CASSPTGPRTPQHF. CDR3 nucleotides: TGTGCCAGCAGCCCAACAGGGCCCCGGACCCCCCAGCATTTT.

The chain employs TRBV19 and TRBJ2-2, with a weak D call TRBD2 (6 bases). Trimming removed 7 bases from V and 4 bases from J, with 22 bases in between. Per the germline V gene, CDR1 is LNHDA and CDR2 is SQIVND (reference sequence). There are 17 residues in the CDR3. CDR3 in DNA: TGTGCCAGTACCGACCAACGGCGGGAAGGTCTCACCGGGGAGCTGTTTTTT. This translates into CASTDQRREGLTGELFF.

V and J are TRBV6-1 and TRBJ2-5, with D unclear. Germline V gene sequence: CDR1 MNHNS, CDR2 SASEGT. The CDR3 loop spans 13 amino acids. Trimming left V 2 bases short and J 5 bases short, with 9 bases between. The CDR3 protein is CASSEPQQETQYF. Written as DNA, the CDR3 is TGTGCCAGCAGTGAACCGCAACAGGAGACCCAGTACTTC.

The CDR3 region is CSADRGWEQYF. The CDR3 DNA sequence: TGCAGTGCGGACAGGGGCTGGGAGCAGTACTTC. The rearrangement uses TRBV20-1 and TRBJ2-7; 9 bases map to TRBD1. Unmatched junction bases numbered 4, after V lost 6 bases and J lost 7 bases. The germline V gene has CDR1 DFQATT and CDR2 SNEGSKA (reference sequence). The CDR3 loop spans 11 amino acids.

The V gene is TRBV14, the J gene TRBJ2-5, with 9 bases fitting TRBD1. Germline values: CDR1 SGHDN, CDR2 FVKESK. CDR3 size: 15 residues. With 6 bases clipped from V and 0 bases from J, the junction kept 5 bases outside the gene matches. CDR3 protein: CASSRRQGDQETQYF. CDR3 bases: TGTGCCAGCAGTCGCAGACAGGGGGACCAAGAGACCCAGTACTTC.

The chain uses TRBV18 and TRBJ1-4; perhaps TRBD1 as D (5 bases). CDR1 and CDR2 (germline): KGHSH, LQKENI. The CDR3 has 14 residues. The V gene lost 3 bases and the J gene lost 4 bases, with 9 bases spanning the gap. The CDR3 sequence is CASSPGLNNEKLFF. CDR3 sequence (DNA): TGTGCCAGCTCACCGGGACTGAATAATGAAAAACTGTTTTTT.

The chain couples TRBV30 to TRBJ1-4; TRBD1 agrees at 7 bases. This CDR3 spans 13 amino acids. Germline V gene sequence: CDR1 GTSNPN, CDR2 SVGIG (reference sequence). J was trimmed by 8 bases and V by 7 bases; bases with no gene match: 10. CDR3 residues: CAFYLRGLEKLFF. The CDR3 DNA reads TGTGCCTTTTACTTAAGGGGGCTCGAAAAACTGTTTTTT.

V is TRBV5-1 and J is TRBJ1-5; 8 bases map to TRBD1. The CDR3 contains 15 residues. Germline-derived CDR1 and CDR2 are SGHRS and YFSETQ. The ends lost 0 bases at V and 6 bases at J; junction bases unmatched: 5. The CDR3 region is CASSLEGQESQPQHF. CDR3 bases: TGCGCCAGCAGCTTGGAGGGACAGGAGAGTCAGCCCCAGCATTTT.

This sequence joins TRBV7-8 and TRBJ2-1; 8 bases are a match to TRBD2. The CDR3 is 17 residues long. The germline CDR1 and CDR2 sequences are SGHVS and FQNEAQ. With V trimmed by 1 base and J by 0 bases, 5 bases remained unmatched. CDR3 residues: CASSLVPGRASYNEQFF. CDR3 nucleotide sequence: TGTGCCAGCAGCTTAGTCCCCGGGAGGGCCTCCTACAATGAGCAGTTCTTC. The variable domain in full, with the rest retrieved from reference TRBV7-8 and TRBJ2-1, is GAGVSQSPRYKVAKRGQDVALRCDPISGHVSLFWYQQALGQGPEFLTYFQNEAQLDKSGLPSDRFFAERPEGSVSTLKIQRTQQEDSAVYLCASSLVPGRASYNEQFFGPGTRLTVL.

The rearrangement joins TRBV10-3 to TRBJ2-7, with TRBD2 identical over 8 bases. V gave up 6 bases and J gave up 1 base; unmatched junction bases: 8. In germline, CDR1 is ENHRY, CDR2 SYGVKD. This CDR3 contains 15 residues. Here the CDR3 DNA reads TGTGCCATCAGGCGGGGAACTAGCGGATCCTACGAGCAGTACTTC. This codes for CAIRRGTSGSYEQYF.

The chain employs TRBV28 and TRBJ1-2; TRBD1 is a possible D gene (6 bases). Germline CDR1 and CDR2: MDHEN and SYDVKM. Trimming left V 3 bases short and J 6 bases short, with 14 bases between. CDR3 size: 14 residues. The CDR3 loop reads CASSLGAREDGYTF. In DNA form, the CDR3 reads TGTGCCAGCAGTTTGGGGGCACGCGAGGATGGCTACACCTTC.

The rearrangement links TRBV19 to TRBJ1-4; the D gene is possibly TRBD1 (6 bases). Between the trimmed V and J ends, which lost 4 bases and 6 bases, there was a span of 15 bases. Germline values: CDR1 LNHDA, CDR2 SQIVND (reference sequence). This CDR3 contains 15 residues. The CDR3, as DNA: TGTGCCAGTAGTACGACTACAGGGATTCATGAAAAACTGTTTTTT. This codes for CASSTTTGIHEKLFF.

This chain joins TRBV27 and TRBJ2-1; D is unresolved. Trimming removed 3 bases from V and 10 bases from J, with 13 bases in between. CDR3 length: 13 residues. Germline V gives CDR1 MNHEY, CDR2 SMNVEV (reference sequence). Here the CDR3 reads CASSLVGRGEQFF. CDR3 nucleotide sequence: TGTGCCAGCAGTTTGGTTGGGCGTGGGGAGCAGTTCTTC.

This chain links TRBV6-5 with TRBJ2-7, with D tentatively TRBD1 (5 bases). The V end lost 7 bases, the J end lost 0 bases, and 10 bases lay between the germline ends. The CDR3 spans 13 residues. Germline values: CDR1 MNHEY, CDR2 SVGAGI. The CDR3 region has the DNA TGTGCCAGCATCCACAGGAGCTCCTACGAGCAGTACTTC. This gives the protein CASIHRSSYEQYF.

In this sample, this clone turned up once. The CDR3 reads CASSEAGTGNAIYF. The CDR3 DNA reads TGTGCCAGCAGTGAAGCCGGGACAGGGAACGCCATATATTTT. The chain joins TRBV6-1 to TRBJ1-3, with TRBD1 matching 9 bases. V trimming: 0 bases; J trimming: 11 bases; junction bases outside the gene matches: 5. The CDR3 length is 14 residues. The germline V gene has CDR1 MNHNS and CDR2 SASEGT.

This chain connects TRBV7-2 to TRBJ2-3; no firm D call. The germline V gene encodes CDR1 SGHTA and CDR2 FQGNSA. This CDR3 has 16 residues. V was shortened by 1 base and J by 4 bases, with 15 bases between the two germline ends. CDR3 bases: TGTGCCAGCAGCTTAGTAGGCGGCATCCTGGCAGATACGCAGTATTTT. This translates into CASSLVGGILADTQYF.

In its sample, this clone was seen a few times. The chain employs TRBV30 and TRBJ1-6, with D tentatively TRBD1 (6 bases). The CDR3 contains 13 residues. Looked up from germline, CDR1 is GTSNPN and CDR2 is SVGIG (reference sequence). Trimming cost V 3 bases and J 10 bases, with 13 bases left between them. Written as DNA, the CDR3 is TGTGCCTGGAGAGGACAGTACGGCTCACCCCTCCACTTT. It yields the protein CAWRGQYGSPLHF.

For the CDR3, the DNA is TGTGCCAGCAGTTTATCGCGGGGGACTGAAGCTTTCTTT. Translation gives CASSLSRGTEAFF. The J gene is TRBJ1-1, the V gene TRBV27; perhaps TRBD1 as D (5 bases). V was pared by 0 bases and J by 5 bases, with 7 bases between. The length of the CDR3 is 13 residues. Germline loops: CDR1 MNHEY, CDR2 SMNVEV (reference sequence).

The J gene is TRBJ2-7, the V gene TRBV5-4; 9 bases agree with TRBD1. Germline CDR1 SGHNT, CDR2 YYREEE (reference sequence). V was pared by 7 bases and J by 3 bases, with 5 bases of the junction left unmatched. The CDR3 consists of 13 residues. The CDR3 DNA follows: TGTGCCAGCTTTCGACAGGGGGACTACGAGCAGTACTTC. It codes for CASFRQGDYEQYF.

This clone appeared a few times. This chain connects TRBV6-5 to TRBJ2-2; 8 nucleotides align to TRBD1. Germline trimming cut 6 bases from V and 4 bases from J; bases unmatched to any gene: 7. Per germline, CDR1 MNHEY and CDR2 SVGAGI. The CDR3 loop spans 15 amino acids. CDR3 amino acids: CASSLRTGSTGELFF. The CDR3 nucleotides read TGTGCCAGCAGCCTACGGACAGGGAGCACCGGGGAGCTGTTTTTT.

The chain couples TRBV27 to TRBJ1-4; D might be TRBD1 (6 bases). V was clipped by 8 bases and J by 7 bases, with 17 bases between them. The germline gives CDR1 MNHEY, CDR2 SMNVEV (reference sequence). This CDR3 comprises 14 residues. The CDR3 sequence is CASGTGLSGEKLFF. CDR3 in DNA: TGTGCCAGCGGAACAGGGTTGTCGGGTGAAAAACTGTTTTTT.

This clone was seen only once. The chain uses TRBV7-2 and TRBJ1-5, with TRBD1 matching over 7 bases. The CDR3 is 15 amino acids. V lost 5 bases to trimming and J lost 3 bases; unmatched junction nucleotides: 7. CDR1 is SGHTA, CDR2 FQGNSA, per germline. Here the CDR3 reads CASSVDRVANQPQHF. The CDR3 DNA sequence: TGTGCCAGCAGCGTCGACAGGGTGGCCAATCAGCCCCAGCATTTT.

V is TRBV19 and J is TRBJ1-1, with 7 bases matching TRBD1. The CDR3 sequence is 15 residues long. Germline CDR1 LNHDA, CDR2 SQIVND (reference sequence). The V gene end was trimmed by 7 bases and the J gene end by 10 bases; junction bases not matched to a gene: 18. The CDR3 bases are TGTGCCAGTACCCCCCTCGAGCGGACAGGAGGGCCAGCTTTCTTT. It is translated as CASTPLERTGGPAFF.

The chain is built from TRBV29-1 and TRBJ2-7; 8 bases map to TRBD1. The CDR3 covers 14 residues. Germline V gene sequence: CDR1 SQVTM, CDR2 ANQGSEA. V lost 5 bases to trimming and J lost 6 bases; unmatched junction nucleotides: 12. This CDR3 reads CSVIGGQGALEQYF. The CDR3 nucleotides read TGCAGCGTTATAGGCGGGCAGGGGGCACTCGAGCAGTACTTC.

The sample holds a few counts of this clone. This chain joins TRBV3-1 (or the pseudogene TRBV3-2) and TRBJ2-2; 7 positions match TRBD2. CDR3 length: 16 amino acids. Germline V lookup: CDR1 LGHDT, CDR2 YNNKEL (reference sequence). Trimming at V came to 1 base and at J to 3 bases, leaving 5 bases not matched to a gene. DNA of the CDR3: TGTGCCAGCAGCCAAGTAGTCCTAGCGGACACCGGGGAGCTGTTTTTT. It specifies CASSQVVLADTGELFF.

This clone was found once. V is TRBV24-1 and J is TRBJ1-1, with D unclear. Germline CDR1 reads KGHDR; CDR2 reads SFDVKD. This CDR3 comprises 15 residues. Trimming removed 4 bases from V and 4 bases from J, with 15 bases in between. The CDR3 DNA follows: TGTGCCACCAGTGACCCCCATCGGGGTTCCACTGAAGCTTTCTTT. Its protein is CATSDPHRGSTEAFF.

The J gene is TRBJ2-1, the V gene TRBV7-2, with a possible D match to TRBD2 (6 bases). V lost 7 bases and J lost 5, with 18 bases in between. Germline loops: CDR1 SGHTA, CDR2 FQGNSA. The CDR3 extends over 15 amino acids. CDR3 bases: TGTGCCAGCAACCTTCTGGGACTTGCCGACAATGAGCAGTTCTTC. Its translation: CASNLLGLADNEQFF. The full variable domain, rest sourced from reference TRBV7-2 and TRBJ2-1, is GAGVSQSPSNKVTEKGKDVELRCDPISGHTALYWYRQSLGQGLEFLIYFQGNSAPDKSGLPSDRFSAERTGGSVSTLTIQRTQQEDSAVYLCASNLLGLADNEQFFGPGTRLTVL.